This record concerns one T cell receptor beta chain sequence. This clone was seen a single time. Its antigen is currently not known. No base-level quality is on record; no much larger clone is a single base apart. Library prep was done by the immunoSEQ multiplex PCR assay. TCRdb re-hosts the immuneACCESS table, in-frame sequences only. Its copies lack some clones; in the studies checked, an unresolved V gene accounts for under half of them, and the cause for the rest is not known. Within this sample are about 92,000 clones, with approximately 92% of them counted one time only. More than 2.5% of the sample goes to the ten largest clones. This entry belongs to a study of T cell changes during pregnancy in multiple sclerosis (dated 2019 in TCRdb). General notes on the study: Changes in the T cell repertoire over the course of pregnancy were examined in this study in women with multiple sclerosis.

Compared with germline, V lacks 4 bases and J lacks 3 bases; bases without a gene match: 1. CDR1 and CDR2 were assigned from the germline V gene as MDHEN and SYDVKM. The cysteine opens and the phenylalanine closes a CDR3 of 13 amino acids. Here the CDR3 DNA is all that survives: 39 bases in frame from base 1. This sequence originates from a female donor with multiple sclerosis, enrolled in a pregnancy study. The source was peripheral blood, collected in the first trimester of pregnancy. This receptor chain uses TRBV28 and TRBJ1-1; TRBD1 fits 8 bases in the junction. The CDR3 region: CASSSTGDTEAFF. DNA sequence: TGTGCCAGCAGTTCGACAGGGGACACTGAAGCTTTCTTT.